Listed here are 9 T cell receptor beta chains from one sample, sequenced in a study of blood T cell repertoires in COVID-19 (dated by TCRdb to 2019 to 2021). Library preparation was by the immunoSEQ multiplex PCR assay. TCRdb holds this immuneACCESS table with in-frame rearrangements only. Some clones are missing; in checked studies, unresolved V genes explain under half, and the rest has no known cause. The sample data list 35,000 or so clones, and over 90% of these were observed just once. The top ten hold 35% to 50% of the sample. The sequencing input was peripheral blood. The source is a man in his sixties with active or convalescent COVID-19.

The chain uses TRBV14 and TRBJ1-2; D is possibly TRBD1 (6 bases). The V end was cut by 4 bases, the J end by 4 bases, with 10 bases between. Germline V gene sequence: CDR1 SGHDN, CDR2 FVKESK. CDR3 length equals 13 residues. The CDR3 spells CASSPGTFYGYTF. The CDR3 nucleotides are TGTGCCAGCAGCCCTGGGACATTCTATGGCTACACCTTC. The whole variable domain, filled in from reference TRBV14 and TRBJ1-2, reads EAGVTQFPSHSVIEKGQTVTLRCDPISGHDNLYWYRRVMGKEIKFLLHFVKESKQDESGMPNNRFLAERTGGTYSTLKVQPAELEDSGVYFCASSPGTFYGYTFGSGTRLTVV.

The rearrangement links TRBV6-6 to TRBJ2-3; 11 nucleotides match TRBD2. The germline V gene encodes CDR1 MNHNY and CDR2 SVGAGI (reference sequence). With 5 bases clipped from V and 4 bases from J, the junction kept 11 bases outside the gene matches. The CDR3 covers 17 residues. The CDR3 spells CASSPHSGRVVADTQYF. As DNA, the CDR3 is TGTGCCAGCAGTCCCCATAGCGGGAGGGTTGTAGCAGATACGCAGTATTTT.

The V call is TRBV9, the J call TRBJ2-7, with TRBD1 as a possible D gene (5 bases). CDR3 length equals 13 residues. With 3 bases removed from V and 3 bases from J, the gap between germline ends came to 10 bases. Per the germline V gene, CDR1 is SGDLS and CDR2 is YYNGEE. For the CDR3, the DNA is TGTGCCAGCAGCGCGGACATTCACTACGAGCAGTACTTC. Amino acids: CASSADIHYEQYF.

This clone was observed a handful of times. This chain links TRBV5-8 with TRBJ1-3, with TRBD1 as a possible D gene (5 bases). The CDR3 is 15 residues long. V was cut by 7 bases and J by 1 base, with 15 bases left in between. Germline lookup yields CDR1 SGHTS and CDR2 YDEGEE. The CDR3 DNA sequence: TGTGCCAGCGCGACAGACTTCTCTTCTGGAAACACCATATATTTT. This encodes CASATDFSSGNTIYF.

The rearrangement links TRBV2 to TRBJ2-3, with D unclear. Germline CDR1 SNHLY, CDR2 FYNNEI. V was pared by 9 bases and J by 0 bases, with 10 bases between. The CDR3 has 13 residues. CDR3 in amino acids: CASPPPSTDTQYF. In DNA form, the CDR3 reads TGTGCCAGTCCCCCCCCTAGCACAGATACGCAGTATTTT.

In its sample, this clone was seen a few times. The gene calls are TRBV4-2 and TRBJ2-1; 12 bases are shared with TRBD2. Germline V lookup: CDR1 LGHNA, CDR2 YNFKEQ. The CDR3 runs to 17 residues. V shed 0 bases, J shed 4 bases, and the junction held 4 bases outside the gene matches. Written as DNA, the CDR3 is TGTGCCAGCAGCCAAGATCCTACTAGCGGGGGGTACAATGAGCAGTTCTTC. It translates to CASSQDPTSGGYNEQFF.

The V and J genes are TRBV18 and TRBJ2-1; possibly TRBD2 for D (5 bases). The germline V gene has CDR1 KGHSH and CDR2 LQKENI. The CDR3 is 14 amino acids. The germline V and J ends were trimmed by 2 bases and 5 bases, with 10 bases remaining between them. This CDR3 reads CASSPISGNNEQFF. The CDR3, as DNA: TGTGCCAGCTCACCAATCTCGGGAAACAATGAGCAGTTCTTC.

J is TRBJ2-7 and V is TRBV7-8; the D gene is possibly TRBD1 (5 bases). The CDR3 sequence is 15 residues long. CDR1 is SGHVS, CDR2 FQNEAQ, per germline. The V end lost 5 bases, the J end lost 4 bases, and 18 bases lay between the germline ends. DNA of the CDR3: TGTGCCAGCAGCCGTCTCCCGACAGCAGAATACGAGCAGTACTTC. It is translated as CASSRLPTAEYEQYF.

This chain's CDR3 is CASRYTGEGYTF. The DNA for the CDR3 is TGTGCCAGCAGGTATACAGGGGAAGGCTACACCTTC. The chain is built from TRBV2 and TRBJ1-2; TRBD1 aligns across 7 bases. J lost 8 bases, V lost 6 bases, and 6 bases had no gene match. The CDR3 spans 12 residues. CDR1 is SNHLY and CDR2 is FYNNEI in the germline V gene.